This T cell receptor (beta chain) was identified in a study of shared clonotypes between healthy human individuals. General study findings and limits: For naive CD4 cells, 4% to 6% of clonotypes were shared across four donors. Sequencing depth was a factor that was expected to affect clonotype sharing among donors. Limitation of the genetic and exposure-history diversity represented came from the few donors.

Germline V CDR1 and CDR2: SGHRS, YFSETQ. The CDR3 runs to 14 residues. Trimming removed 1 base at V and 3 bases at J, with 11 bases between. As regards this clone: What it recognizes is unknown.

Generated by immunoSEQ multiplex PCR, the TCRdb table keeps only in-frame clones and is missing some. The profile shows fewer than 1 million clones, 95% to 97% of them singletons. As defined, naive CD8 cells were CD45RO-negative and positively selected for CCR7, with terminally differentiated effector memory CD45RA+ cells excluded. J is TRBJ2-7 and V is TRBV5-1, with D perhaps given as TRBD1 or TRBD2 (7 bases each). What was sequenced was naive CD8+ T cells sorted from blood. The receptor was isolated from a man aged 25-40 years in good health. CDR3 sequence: CASSLSGTDYEQYF. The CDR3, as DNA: TGCGCCAGCAGCTTGAGCGGGACAGACTACGAGCAGTACTTC.